The 15 T cell receptor beta chains given below trace back to one sample, sequenced in a study of OX40 agonist ivuxolimab in advanced cancers. Sequencing used immunoSEQ multiplex PCR; TCRdb keeps in-frame clones, though not all of them. The sample lists around 64,000 clones; approximately 88% were seen once. The sequences come from CD4+ or CD8+ T cells sorted from blood, collected in a trial of the OX40 agonist ivuxolimab. The receptors originated from an adult with an advanced solid tumor such as melanoma, head and neck, liver or kidney cancer.

This clone was seen only a few times. This chain connects TRBV10-3 to TRBJ1-2; D ambiguous. The CDR3 extends over 13 amino acids. V lost 2 bases and J 0 bases, leaving 4 bases between the germline ends. Germline loops: CDR1 ENHRY, CDR2 SYGVKD. The CDR3 DNA sequence: TGTGCCATCAGTGAGACAGCTAACTATGGCTACACCTTC. Translating gives CAISETANYGYTF.

The rearrangement joins TRBV6-5 to TRBJ2-4, with a weak D call TRBD2 (5 bases). The length of the CDR3 is 16 residues. Trimming removed 4 bases at V and 0 bases at J, with 13 bases between. Per the germline V gene, CDR1 is MNHEY and CDR2 is SVGAGI. The CDR3 DNA follows: TGTGCCAGCAGTTTGCGGGCCAGCCCAGCCAAAAACATTCAGTACTTC. Amino acid sequence: CASSLRASPAKNIQYF.

This clone was seen just once. V gene TRBV2 combines with J gene TRBJ2-3; a weak D match, TRBD1 (6 bases). The ends were cut back, 8 bases at V and 2 bases at J, with 14 bases in the middle. Germline V CDR1 and CDR2: SNHLY, FYNNEI. The CDR3 runs to 14 residues. The CDR3 reads CASSGQRNTDTQYF. The CDR3 coding sequence is TGTGCCAGCTCAGGACAGAGAAACACAGATACGCAGTATTTT.

This chain uses TRBV6-1 with TRBJ1-1, with no clear D. This CDR3 comprises 11 residues. Germline-derived CDR1 and CDR2 are MNHNS and SASEGT. Trimming shortened V by 1 base and J by 11 bases, and 8 bases separated the two germline ends. CDR3 residues: CASSEGAAAFF. The CDR3 coding sequence is TGTGCCAGCAGTGAAGGGGCAGCGGCTTTCTTT.

The chain recombines TRBV18 with TRBJ1-5; D is unclear. V lost 5 bases to trimming and J lost 3 bases, with 14 bases between them. CDR1 and CDR2 from the germline V gene are KGHSH and LQKENI. The CDR3 covers 15 residues. CDR3 protein: CASSSTSDPNQPQHF. Written as DNA, the CDR3 is TGTGCCAGCTCATCGACCTCAGACCCCAATCAGCCCCAGCATTTT.

V gene TRBV7-8 combines with J gene TRBJ1-4; 10 bases match TRBD1. Germline V CDR1 and CDR2: SGHVS, FQNEAQ. Trimming took 6 bases from V and 6 from J; bases not matched to a gene: 4. CDR3 length: 14 amino acids. CDR3 loop: CASSKGTGDEKLFF. As DNA, the CDR3 is TGTGCCAGCAGTAAGGGGACAGGGGATGAAAAACTGTTTTTT.

The chain combines TRBV30 with TRBJ1-3, with D possibly TRBD1 on 6 matching bases. CDR1 and CDR2 from the germline V gene are GTSNPN and SVGIG (reference sequence). This CDR3 has 14 amino acids. The V end was cut by 7 bases, the J end by 0 bases, with 13 bases between. CDR3 nucleotide sequence: TGTGCCTATCAACAGGGATCCTCTGGAAACACCATATATTTT. It yields the protein CAYQQGSSGNTIYF.

This clone was found a few times. The rearrangement uses TRBV7-9 and TRBJ1-1; D unclear. The CDR3 has 12 residues. Trimming shortened V by 4 bases and J by 4 bases, and 7 bases separated the two germline ends. Germline V gene data show CDR1 as SEHNR and CDR2 as FQNEAQ (reference sequence). The CDR3 sequence is CASSSEPTEAFF. In DNA, the CDR3 is TGTGCCAGCAGCTCAGAGCCCACTGAAGCTTTCTTT.

V and J are TRBV19 and TRBJ2-7; D might be TRBD2 (5 bases). This CDR3 region has 14 residues. CDR1 and CDR2 (germline): LNHDA, SQIVND (reference sequence). The V and J ends lost 5 bases and 6 bases respectively, with 17 bases between them. Written as DNA, the CDR3 is TGTGCCAGTAGTCGTTTAGCGTCGGCCCCCGAGCAGTACTTC. This gives the protein CASSRLASAPEQYF.

J is TRBJ1-4 and V is TRBV6-1, with a tentative D call TRBD1 (5 bases). The germline gives CDR1 MNHNS, CDR2 SASEGT. The CDR3 spans 15 residues. V gave up 7 bases and J gave up 0 bases, with 12 bases separating them. The CDR3 sequence is CASNGGGATNEKLFF. The CDR3 region has the DNA TGTGCCAGCAACGGGGGTGGCGCAACTAATGAAAAACTGTTTTTT.

This chain uses TRBV5-1 with TRBJ1-1; D possibly corresponds to TRBD1 (5 bases). Between the trimmed V and J ends, which lost 0 bases and 1 base, there was a span of 16 bases. There are 17 residues in the CDR3. Germline V gene data show CDR1 as SGHRS and CDR2 as YFSETQ. The CDR3 region is CASSLVGADSKNTEAFF. DNA of the CDR3: TGCGCCAGCAGCTTGGTAGGCGCTGACAGCAAGAACACTGAAGCTTTCTTT.

The V gene is TRBV5-1, the J gene TRBJ1-2; the D is unclear. Trimming cost V 0 bases and J 6 bases, with 12 bases left between them. The CDR3 loop spans 14 amino acids. The V gene's germline CDR1 is SGHRS and CDR2 YFSETQ. CDR3 in DNA: TGCGCCAGCAGCTTGGGCCATGGAGAGGATGGCTACACCTTC. Amino acid sequence: CASSLGHGEDGYTF.

The chain recombines TRBV19 with TRBJ2-4, with D tentatively TRBD2 (5 bases). CDR3 length equals 18 residues. Per germline, CDR1 LNHDA and CDR2 SQIVND (reference sequence). The V end lost 5 bases, the J end lost 1 base, and 21 bases lay between the germline ends. The CDR3 DNA sequence: TGTGCCAGTAGTTTCGTTCGCGGGTCCGGCGGGGCCAAAAACATTCAGTACTTC. Translated: CASSFVRGSGGAKNIQYF.

The J gene is TRBJ2-2, the V gene TRBV10-3; 8 bases are shared with TRBD2. This CDR3 has 14 amino acids. Germline V lookup: CDR1 ENHRY, CDR2 SYGVKD. Losses at the gene ends were 10 bases for V and 5 bases for J; bases not matched to a gene: 9. The CDR3 reads CATESGSGTGELFF. CDR3 sequence (DNA): TGTGCCACCGAAAGCGGGAGTGGGACCGGGGAGCTGTTTTTT.

The CDR3, as DNA: TGTGCCAGCAGCCACGGCGGGGGGGCGAATCAGCCCCAGCATTTT. Translation: CASSHGGGANQPQHF. The chain uses TRBV4-2 and TRBJ1-5, with D perhaps matching TRBD1 (6 bases). The CDR3 sequence is 15 residues long. Trimming took 3 bases from V and 4 from J, leaving 13 bases between them. The germline V gene encodes CDR1 LGHNA and CDR2 YNFKEQ.